Listed here is a single TCR beta chain. What it binds is unknown. The library targeted TCRbeta and was prepared with unique molecular identifiers. MiXCR was run by TCRdb on the PCR reads, yielding one entry per CDR3 protein. The data contain hundreds of thousands of distinct CDR3 sequences, over 9.5% of them singletons. This sample was included in a study of T-cell reconstitution after alpha-beta-depleted transplantation in children. Trimming at V came to 2 bases and at J to 0 bases, leaving 7 bases not matched to a gene. Germline lookup yields CDR1 LGHNA and CDR2 YSLEER. The CDR3 runs to 17 residues. Whole-study results and caveats: It was newly produced T cells that mostly accounted for T-cell counts and diversity one year after transplant. Reportedly, roughly two months post-transplant, alpha-beta T cells arose from several hundred expanded graft clones. TCRbeta diversity was high at day 60 in some patients (a result of surviving recipient T cells and thymic progenitors).

This TCR was recovered from a child younger than 10 with inherited bone marrow failure, due to receive a stem cell transplant. The sample consisted of PBMCs, taken before TCRalphabeta/CD19-depleted stem cell transplant. The chain carries TRBV4-3 and TRBJ1-3, with TRBD1 identical over 7 bases. The CDR3 reads CASSQLTGWFSGNTIYF. The CDR3 coding sequence is TGCGCCAGCAGCCAATTGACAGGGTGGTTCTCTGGAAACACCATATATTTT.